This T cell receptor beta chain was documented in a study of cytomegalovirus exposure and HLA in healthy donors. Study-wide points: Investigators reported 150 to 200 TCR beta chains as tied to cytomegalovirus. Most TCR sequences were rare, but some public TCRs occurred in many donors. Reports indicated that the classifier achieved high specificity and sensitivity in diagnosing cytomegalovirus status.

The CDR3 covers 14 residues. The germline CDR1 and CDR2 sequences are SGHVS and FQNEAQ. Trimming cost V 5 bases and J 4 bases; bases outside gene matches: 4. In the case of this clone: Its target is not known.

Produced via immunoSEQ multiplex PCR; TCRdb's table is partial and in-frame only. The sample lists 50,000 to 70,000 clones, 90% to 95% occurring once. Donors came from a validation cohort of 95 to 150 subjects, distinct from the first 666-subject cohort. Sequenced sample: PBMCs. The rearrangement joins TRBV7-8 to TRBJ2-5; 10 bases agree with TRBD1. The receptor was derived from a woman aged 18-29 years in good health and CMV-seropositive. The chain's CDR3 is CASSRGTGAETQYF. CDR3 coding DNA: TGTGCCAGCAGCCGCGGGACAGGGGCAGAGACCCAGTACTTC. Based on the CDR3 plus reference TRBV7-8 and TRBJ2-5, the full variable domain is GAGVSQSPRYKVAKRGQDVALRCDPISGHVSLFWYQQALGQGPEFLTYFQNEAQLDKSGLPSDRFFAERPEGSVSTLKIQRTQQEDSAVYLCASSRGTGAETQYFGPGTRLLVL.